These 9 T cell receptor beta chains were all obtained from the same sample, sequenced in a study of cytomegalovirus exposure and HLA in healthy donors. PCR employed 60 Vbeta and 13 Jbeta primers. Here immunoSEQ multiplex PCR was the method, and the copy in TCRdb shows in-frame clones only, minus some. The profile shows tens of thousands of clones, more than 65% of them singletons. Input material: PBMCs. The receptors originated from a woman in her twenties or thirties in good health and CMV-seronegative.

The chain employs TRBV14 and TRBJ2-5; 12 positions agree with TRBD2. CDR3 length: 16 amino acids. Germline CDR1 reads SGHDN; CDR2 reads FVKESK. V lost 4 bases to trimming and J lost 5 bases; unmatched junction nucleotides: 8. CDR3 in DNA: TGTGCCAGCAGCCCCCGGCTAGCGGGAGGGGGTGAGACCCAGTACTTC. This codes for CASSPRLAGGGETQYF. The whole variable domain, filled in from reference TRBV14 and TRBJ2-5, reads EAGVTQFPSHSVIEKGQTVTLRCDPISGHDNLYWYRRVMGKEIKFLLHFVKESKQDESGMPNNRFLAERTGGTYSTLKVQPAELEDSGVYFCASSPRLAGGGETQYFGPGTRLLVL.

CDR3 in amino acids: CASDLVVDTQYF. The CDR3 region has the DNA TGTGCCAGTGACCTAGTCGTCGATACGCAGTATTTT. The V and J genes are TRBV6-5 and TRBJ2-3; no clear D. Looked up from germline, CDR1 is MNHEY and CDR2 is SVGAGI. The CDR3 is 12 amino acids. Trimming cost V 9 bases and J 6 bases, with 13 bases left between them.

The chain carries TRBV5-1 and TRBJ2-3; 12 bases match TRBD1. The V gene end was trimmed by 4 bases and the J gene end by 3 bases; junction bases not matched to a gene: 3. CDR1 and CDR2 from the germline V gene are SGHRS and YFSETQ. The CDR3 extends over 15 amino acids. The CDR3 loop is CASSGGQGATDTQYF. Here the CDR3 DNA reads TGCGCCAGCAGCGGGGGACAGGGGGCTACAGATACGCAGTATTTT.

The chain links TRBV30 to TRBJ1-4; D gene unclear. This CDR3 is built from 14 residues. Trimming removed 3 bases at V and 4 bases at J, with 12 bases between. CDR1 GTSNPN and CDR2 SVGIG come from the germline V gene (reference sequence). The CDR3 is CAWSPPGSNEKLFF. The DNA of the CDR3 is TGTGCCTGGAGCCCACCAGGTAGTAATGAAAAACTGTTTTTT.

The rearrangement uses TRBV7-9 and TRBJ2-3; 9 bases agree with TRBD2. The CDR3 sequence is 16 residues long. The germline V gene has CDR1 SEHNR and CDR2 FQNEAQ (reference sequence). V lost 0 bases, J lost 4 bases, and 5 bases stayed unmatched. CDR3 loop: CASSLASGGKPDTQYF. CDR3 coding DNA: TGTGCCAGCAGCTTAGCCAGCGGGGGGAAACCAGATACGCAGTATTTT.

V is TRBV7-3 and J is TRBJ2-3, with D possibly being TRBD1 (8 bases). CDR1 is SGHTA, CDR2 FQGTGA, per germline. Trimming removed 4 bases at V and 4 bases at J, with 18 bases between. The CDR3 has 16 residues. The DNA of the CDR3 is TGTGCCAGCAGCTCTCGGGGGGCAGGGGGCCCAGATACGCAGTATTTT. Protein sequence: CASSSRGAGGPDTQYF.

The chain employs TRBV5-4 and TRBJ1-4; D gene uncertain. V shed 4 bases and J shed 0 bases, with 10 bases lying between them. The CDR3 has 15 residues. CDR1 and CDR2 (germline): SGHNT, YYREEE (reference sequence). CDR3 nucleotides: TGTGCCAGCAGCCTCACAGTCGCAACTAATGAAAAACTGTTTTTT. This translates into CASSLTVATNEKLFF.

This clone showed up just once. The chain couples TRBV27 to TRBJ1-1; 11 bases map to TRBD1. The CDR3 length is 16 residues. The V and J ends lost 5 bases and 4 bases, in that order; junction bases with no gene match: 9. Germline lookup yields CDR1 MNHEY and CDR2 SMNVEV (reference sequence). The CDR3 loop is CASSLGQGARGTEAFF. The CDR3, as DNA: TGTGCCAGCAGTCTCGGACAGGGGGCGCGAGGCACTGAAGCTTTCTTT.

The rearrangement links TRBV19 to TRBJ2-7; maybe TRBD1 (6 bases). CDR3 size: 21 residues. V shed 2 bases and J shed 6 bases, with 35 bases lying between them. Germline assignment: CDR1 LNHDA and CDR2 SQIVND (reference sequence). The CDR3 sequence: CASSINRRTVLRLPGWCEQYV. As DNA, the CDR3 is TGTGCCAGTAGTATAAATAGGCGGACAGTCTTACGGCTACCCGGGTGGTGCGAGCAGTACGTC.